Listed here is a single TCR beta chain. No antigen is known for it. Per the study methods: As immunoSEQ supplied junction-only sequences (without quality scores), filtering differed. Sequencing was performed with immunoSEQ multiplex PCR; in TCRdb, only in-frame clones are kept and a portion is missing. D and trimming come from the DNA, and the V and J calls and clone size come from that table. Of some 1.5 million clones listed, 98% were seen once; the top ten hold approximately 0.44%. Each donor was a Caucasian adult residing in Nashville, Tennessee. The sample comes from a study of shared clonotypes between healthy human individuals. Broader study findings: Rarefaction showed that sequencing of sorted subsets was incomplete (despite large depth).

CDR3 size: 15 residues. Germline CDR1 and CDR2: SGHNT and YENEEA. The V end lost 5 bases, the J end lost 4 bases, and 17 bases lay between the germline ends. This chain links TRBV11-3 with TRBJ2-5, with D tentatively TRBD2 (5 bases). This receptor was taken from a man aged 30 to 45 in good health. Material for sequencing was naive CD4+ T cells sorted from blood. Sample subset: CD45RA+ positively selected. CDR3 DNA: TGTGCCAGCAGCCTCCGAAGGGCGGCGGGAGAGACCCAGTACTTC. Protein: CASSLRRAAGETQYF.